This TCR beta chain derives from a study of T cell clones after liver transplantation. Study details: Liver transplant recipients had immunosuppression withdrawal attempted within 2 years.

Only in-frame clones appear in the TCRdb table, and some are missing; sequencing was by immunoSEQ multiplex PCR. The sample contains over 50,000 clones, approximately 84% of which appear only once. General study points: Graft donor-reactive T cells possibly entered the graft instead of undergoing deletion. Circulating graft-donor-reactive CD4 TCRbeta sequences fell significantly post-transplant in most of the 8 subjects.

The CDR3 is made up of 13 amino acids. CDR1 MRHNA and CDR2 SNTAGT come from the germline V gene. The ends were cut back, 5 bases at V and 3 bases at J, with 11 bases in the middle. CD3+CD4+ and CD3+CD8+ cells were FACS-sorted from thawed unstimulated PBMCs. As regards this clone: Its antigen is currently unknown.

The sequencing used CD4+ T cells from blood, collected before liver transplant. The gene calls are TRBV6-4 and TRBJ2-7; no firm D call. This TCR was sampled from a human donor who received a liver transplant. The CDR3 loop reads CASSKGDVYEQYF. CDR3 coding DNA: TGTGCCAGCAGTAAAGGAGACGTCTACGAGCAGTACTTC.